The source of this T cell receptor (beta chain) is a study of T and B cells in COVID-19 patients. The overall study: COVID-19 patients gave peripheral blood either during active infection or after recovery. At median age approximately 37 years, recovered patients were younger than active-infection patients at about 72.

This clonotype was seen a few times. The antigen is unknown. TRB rearrangements were amplified by multiplex PCR with BIOMED2 TRB-A/B primers. Using its own MiXCR run on the multiplex PCR reads, TCRdb lists one record per CDR3 protein. The repertoire has under 6,000 distinct CDR3 sequences, 26% of them found once; the top ten carry 10% to 15%. CDR3 size: 15 residues. In germline, CDR1 is LGHNA, CDR2 YSLEER. Trimming pared 3 bases from V and 0 bases from J, leaving 8 bases between. General study findings and limits: Patients with COVID-19 reportedly showed strongly skewed T cell receptor beta variable and joining gene usage.

TRB was amplified from about 260-540 ng of blood genomic DNA. This chain links TRBV4-3 with TRBJ2-2, with a possible D match to TRBD2 (6 bases). The sequence derives from a human donor with active COVID-19. The sample was blood. Here the CDR3 DNA reads TGCGCCAGCAGCCAGGGCGGGGCGAACACCGGGGAGCTGTTTTTT. Translating gives CASSQGGANTGELFF.